A single sample gave rise to the 16 T cell receptor beta chains below, sequenced in a study of shared clonotypes between healthy human individuals. Data came from immunoSEQ multiplex PCR; TCRdb stores just in-frame clones and leaves some out. The sample comprises about 460,000 clones, over 60% of which are singletons, and around 12% rests with the top ten. The material sequenced was PBMCs. The receptors were gathered from a woman between 40 and 50 years old in good health. Some clones in this sample may be carry-over from other donors' samples.

The CDR3 nucleotides are TGTGCCAGCTCTTCTGGGGCCAACGTCCTGACTTTC. Its translation is CASSSGANVLTF. The gene calls are TRBV6-1 and TRBJ2-6; no firm D call. Looked up from germline, CDR1 is MNHNS and CDR2 is SASEGT. This CDR3 has 12 residues. Trimming took off 8 bases at V and 1 base at J, with 3 bases between the two ends.

The sample holds a few counts of this clone. V and J are TRBV6-5 and TRBJ1-1; no definite D call. The CDR3 is made up of 13 amino acids. CDR1 is MNHEY, CDR2 SVGAGI, per germline. V was clipped by 6 bases and J by 2 bases, with 10 bases between them. CDR3: CASRRQANTEAFF. The DNA for the CDR3 is TGTGCCAGCAGAAGACAAGCTAACACTGAAGCTTTCTTT.

The chain is built from TRBV11-1 and TRBJ2-5; the D gene is possibly TRBD1 (7 bases). Germline loops: CDR1 SGHAT, CDR2 FQDESV (reference sequence). This CDR3 is 13 amino acids long. V shed 6 bases and J shed 5 bases, with 13 bases lying between them. The CDR3 reads CASSLQGRETQYF. The CDR3 region has the DNA TGTGCCAGCAGTTTACAGGGGAGGGAGACCCAGTACTTC.

The gene calls are TRBV5-8 and TRBJ1-5; TRBD1 might be the D (5 bases). The germline V and J ends were trimmed by 0 bases and 1 base, with 5 bases remaining between them. The CDR3 contains 14 residues. Germline assignment: CDR1 SGHTS and CDR2 YDEGEE. CDR3 sequence (DNA): TGTGCCAGCAGCTTGGACAGGAGCAATCAGCCCCAGCATTTT. Translating gives CASSLDRSNQPQHF.

The chain couples TRBV9 to TRBJ1-5; TRBD1 matches at 8 bases. CDR3 size: 14 residues. Germline CDR1 is SGDLS and CDR2 is YYNGEE. The trim removed 2 bases at V and 6 bases at J, leaving 4 bases unmatched. CDR3 DNA sequence: TGTGCCAGCAGCGTCGGGACAGGCGGTCAGCCCCAGCATTTT. This gives the protein CASSVGTGGQPQHF.

Remarks on this clone: Other nucleotide sequences from this sample produce the same CDR3. The V call is TRBV5-4, the J call TRBJ2-1; no reliable D call. The CDR3 consists of 14 residues. Germline CDR1 is SGHNT and CDR2 is YYREEE (reference sequence). V was pared by 0 bases and J by 4 bases, with 8 bases between. Written as DNA, the CDR3 is TGTGCCAGCAGCTTGGCCCGAGATTACAATGAGCAGTTCTTC. Translation: CASSLARDYNEQFF.

The chain recombines TRBV7-2 with TRBJ2-7; 9 bases agree with TRBD1. The J segment lost 2 bases and the V segment lost 1 base, leaving 3 bases of the junction unmatched. The length of the CDR3 is 15 residues. CDR1 is SGHTA and CDR2 is FQGNSA in the germline V gene. The CDR3 DNA is TGTGCCAGCAGCTTAGTGTACAGGGGGCCCTACGAGCAGTACTTC. Translation gives CASSLVYRGPYEQYF.

This clone has a count of ten or more. The chain combines TRBV13 with TRBJ2-7; 14 bases are a match to TRBD2. Per germline, CDR1 PRHDT and CDR2 FYEKMQ (reference sequence). The length of the CDR3 is 15 residues. J was trimmed by 3 bases and V by 5 bases; bases with no gene match: 3. The CDR3 protein is CASSPGLAGGYEQYF. The CDR3 DNA reads TGTGCCAGCAGCCCCGGACTAGCGGGAGGCTACGAGCAGTACTTC.

This clone came up a few times. The J gene is TRBJ2-3, the V gene TRBV6-5; D possibly corresponds to TRBD2 (6 bases). This CDR3 is 15 amino acids long. Germline V gene sequence: CDR1 MNHEY, CDR2 SVGAGI. V was pared by 6 bases and J by 0 bases, with 13 bases between. The CDR3 coding sequence is TGTGCCAGCAGCACCTCGAGCGGGAGCACAGATACGCAGTATTTT. It is translated as CASSTSSGSTDTQYF.

The chain uses TRBV15 and TRBJ1-4; unclear D gene. Germline CDR1 reads LNHNV; CDR2 reads YYDKDF (reference sequence). Between the trimmed V and J ends, which lost 0 bases and 8 bases, there was a span of 4 bases. The CDR3 loop spans 12 amino acids. The CDR3 loop is CATSRDQEKLFF. The CDR3 DNA reads TGTGCCACCAGCAGAGACCAAGAAAAACTGTTTTTT.

This clone was seen a single time. Here the CDR3 reads CASSQDRGTGELFF. For the CDR3, the DNA is TGTGCCAGCTCACAGGACAGGGGAACCGGGGAGCTGTTTTTT. The chain employs TRBV18 and TRBJ2-2; 9 positions agree with TRBD1. This CDR3 region has 14 residues. Germline CDR1 KGHSH, CDR2 LQKENI. Trimming at V came to 4 bases and at J to 5 bases, leaving 2 bases not matched to a gene.

This clone was seen only a few times. The chain is built from TRBV29-1 and TRBJ2-7; D tentatively fits TRBD1 or TRBD2 (6 bases each). Germline-derived CDR1 and CDR2 are SQVTM and ANQGSEA. V was pared by 8 bases and J by 4 bases, with 15 bases between. The CDR3 contains 12 residues. In DNA, the CDR3 is TGCAGCCCCCGAGGGGGGCGGTACGAGCAGTACTTC. It specifies CSPRGGRYEQYF.

The J gene is TRBJ2-1, the V gene TRBV4-1, with D possibly TRBD2 on 5 matching bases. Looked up from germline, CDR1 is MGHRA and CDR2 is YSYEKL. There are 14 residues in the CDR3. V lost 7 bases to trimming and J lost 2 bases, with 12 bases between them. The CDR3 loop reads CASTLPGTYNEQFF. CDR3 nucleotide sequence: TGCGCCAGCACCCTGCCGGGGACCTACAATGAGCAGTTCTTC.

The V gene is TRBV5-4, the J gene TRBJ2-1; 7 bases are a match to TRBD2. Germline V gene sequence: CDR1 SGHNT, CDR2 YYREEE (reference sequence). The CDR3 runs to 15 residues. V dropped 0 bases and J dropped 4; count of bases not matched to a gene: 4. The CDR3, as DNA: TGTGCCAGCAGCTTGGCTAGCGGATTATACAATGAGCAGTTCTTC. As protein: CASSLASGLYNEQFF.

On this clone itself: The same CDR3 arises from other DNA sequences in this sample as well. The chain recombines TRBV2 with TRBJ2-1; 9 positions agree with TRBD2. Germline CDR1 reads SNHLY; CDR2 reads FYNNEI. This CDR3 contains 15 residues. Unmatched junction bases numbered 3, after V lost 5 bases and J lost 1 base. This CDR3 is CASSLAGASYNEQFF. The CDR3 DNA sequence: TGTGCCAGCAGTTTAGCGGGAGCGTCCTACAATGAGCAGTTCTTC. Together with reference TRBV2 and TRBJ2-1, the CDR3 gives the full variable domain: EPEVTQTPSHQVTQMGQEVILRCVPISNHLYFYWYRQILGQKVEFLVSFYNNEISEKSEIFDDQFSVERPDGSNFTLKIRSTKLEDSAMYFCASSLAGASYNEQFFGPGTRLTVL.

This chain uses TRBV29-1 with TRBJ2-7; D ambiguous. Per the germline V gene, CDR1 is SQVTM and CDR2 is ANQGSEA. The CDR3 consists of 11 residues. The V end was cut by 3 bases, the J end by 1 base, with 4 bases between. DNA of the CDR3: TGCAGCGTTGAGGTTTCCTACGAGCAGTACTTC. This sequence encodes CSVEVSYEQYF.